This T cell receptor (beta chain) was recorded in a study of T cell repertoires in cytomegalovirus infection. Across the study: An indication of both CMV infection and matching HLA type came from public TCR beta signatures.

This clonotype showed up many times. The antigen is undetermined. The CDR3 contains 14 residues. Germline CDR1 is SGHVS and CDR2 is FNYEAQ. V gave up 5 bases and J gave up 6 bases, with 16 bases separating them. Study conclusions and caveats: Ex vivo, HLA-C-restricted CMV-specific TCR beta clonotypes prevailed over the rest of the response. Pooled public TCR beta family frequency picked out CMV carriers with the relevant HLA.

TCRdb used MiXCR to reprocess the reads, holding one entry per CDR3 protein. In the table there are fewer than 550,000 distinct CDR3 sequences, about 25% of which are singletons. Sequences were obtained from PBMCs. The rearrangement uses TRBV7-6 and TRBJ1-1; tentatively, D is TRBD1 (5 bases). This sequence originates from a human donor in good health (CMV status not recorded). Some clones in this sample may be carry-over from other donors' samples. The CDR3 protein is CASSPQGPRAEAFF. CDR3 coding DNA: TGTGCCAGCAGCCCTCAGGGTCCTAGGGCTGAAGCTTTCTTT.